Below are 28 T cell receptor beta chains sequenced from a single sample in a study of blood T cells in healthy people across ages. Through a sample-barcoded 5' primer and a J-beta primer mix, a second PCR was run for roughly 6 to 11 cycles. A single record per CDR3 protein comes from TCRdb applying MiXCR to the 5' RACE reads. The table has 550,000 to 600,000 distinct CDR3 sequences, 45% to 55% seen once. The source material was blood. The receptors shown here come from a man older than 75 in good health.

Notes on this clonotype: This could be a read error, since a much larger clone is one nucleotide away. V gene TRBV6-5 combines with J gene TRBJ2-3; D is possibly TRBD2 (7 bases). Germline V gene data show CDR1 as MNHEY and CDR2 as SVGAGI. There are 17 residues in the CDR3. CDR3 in DNA: TGTGCCAGCAGTTACGAGGGGGGTAAGACTAGCACAGATGCGCAGTATTTT. It yields the protein CASSYEGGKTSTDAQYF.

This chain links TRBV27 with TRBJ2-7; D tentatively reads TRBD1 or TRBD2 (5 bases each). CDR3 length equals 16 residues. Trimming took off 6 bases at V and 6 bases at J, with 24 bases between the two ends. The germline V gene has CDR1 MNHEY and CDR2 SMNVEV (reference sequence). CDR3: CASRKWSQGDLFEQYF. CDR3 bases: TGTGCCAGCAGGAAGTGGAGCCAGGGAGATCTTTTCGAGCAGTACTTC.

This chain connects TRBV7-2 to TRBJ2-1; TRBD1 agrees at 7 bases. V trimming: 4 bases; J trimming: 4 bases; junction bases outside the gene matches: 10. This CDR3 has 16 amino acids. The germline gives CDR1 SGHTA, CDR2 FQGNSA. The CDR3 loop is CASSSTGDSRYNEQFF. The CDR3 DNA follows: TGTGCCAGCAGCTCCACCGGGGACAGTCGTTACAATGAGCAGTTCTTC.

As for this clonotype: A much larger clone sits a single nucleotide away, making a read error possible. The chain combines TRBV6-1 with TRBJ2-5; TRBD1 agrees at 7 bases. The DNA matches TRBJ2-7 better at its end, which makes the J call doubtful. Per germline, CDR1 MNHNS and CDR2 SASEGT. The length of the CDR3 is 17 residues. As DNA, the CDR3 is TGTGCCAGCAGCCCACGTCTCCCCGGGACAGACTCCTACGAGCAGTACTTC. It specifies CASSPRLPGTDSYEQYF.

This clonotype has only a few counts. The gene calls are TRBV5-5 and TRBJ2-1, with D uncertain. This CDR3 is built from 12 residues. The ends were cut back, 0 bases at V and 9 bases at J, with 7 bases in the middle. Looked up from germline, CDR1 is SGHKS and CDR2 is YYEKEE (reference sequence). CDR3: CASSLANSEQFF. CDR3 nucleotide sequence: TGTGCCAGCAGCTTGGCCAATTCTGAGCAGTTCTTC.

In this sample, this clonotype turned up a few times. V gene TRBV2 combines with J gene TRBJ2-7, with D unclear. The CDR3 has 13 residues. V lost 7 bases, J lost 2 bases, and 12 bases lay in between. CDR1 is SNHLY and CDR2 is FYNNEI in the germline V gene. CDR3 DNA sequence: TGTGCCAGCACAGACATAGTTCCCTACGAGCAGTACTTC. This gives the protein CASTDIVPYEQYF.

Regarding this clonotype: A read error may be the cause here, since a much bigger clone is one base away. This chain uses TRBV6-6 with TRBJ1-6, with a tentative D call TRBD1 (6 bases). This CDR3 spans 15 amino acids. In germline, CDR1 is MNHNY, CDR2 SVGAGI (reference sequence). The ends were cut back, 2 bases at V and 8 bases at J, with 13 bases in the middle. In DNA form, the CDR3 reads TGTGCCAGCAGTTACAATGCAGGGGAAGATTCACCCCTCCACTTT. Its protein is CASSYNAGEDSPLHF.

This chain links TRBV20-1 with TRBJ2-1; D is ambiguous. The germline V and J ends were trimmed by 0 bases and 1 base, with 7 bases remaining between them. CDR1 and CDR2 (germline): DFQATT, SNEGSKA (reference sequence). The CDR3 consists of 14 residues. CDR3: CSARDSPSYNEQFF. The CDR3 nucleotides read TGCAGTGCTAGAGATAGCCCGTCCTACAATGAGCAGTTCTTC.

The chain joins TRBV7-2 to TRBJ2-5; either TRBD1 or TRBD2 may fit D (5 bases each). V lost 4 bases and J lost 1, with 16 bases in between. The CDR3 sequence is 16 residues long. CDR1 is SGHTA and CDR2 is FQGNSA in the germline V gene. CDR3 residues: CASSSEWGRLQETQYF. The CDR3 DNA is TGTGCCAGCAGCTCGGAGTGGGGGAGACTCCAAGAGACCCAGTACTTC. Complete variable domain (other parts from reference TRBV7-2 and TRBJ2-5): GAGVSQSPSNKVTEKGKDVELRCDPISGHTALYWYRQSLGQGLEFLIYFQGNSAPDKSGLPSDRFSAERTGGSVSTLTIQRTQQEDSAVYLCASSSEWGRLQETQYFGPGTRLLVL.

This clonotype has only a few counts. The chain has TRBV15 and TRBJ2-7; D unclear. The CDR3 is 16 amino acids. Germline loops: CDR1 LNHNV, CDR2 YYDKDF (reference sequence). V was pared by 3 bases and J by 0 bases, with 15 bases between. DNA for the CDR3: TGTGCCACCAGCAGTCGCGACGGCGGTAGCTCCTACGAGCAGTACTTC. It codes for CATSSRDGGSSYEQYF.

The rearrangement links TRBV2 to TRBJ2-5; weak D call: TRBD2 (5 bases). CDR1 is SNHLY and CDR2 is FYNNEI in the germline V gene. This CDR3 has 15 amino acids. With 7 bases removed from V and 7 bases from J, the gap between germline ends came to 22 bases. The CDR3 sequence: CASTDRGGSGRTQYF. The CDR3, as DNA: TGTGCCAGCACTGACCGTGGAGGCTCGGGGAGGACCCAGTACTTC.

This clonotype was counted a few times. The rearrangement links TRBV3-1 to TRBJ2-1, with 13 positions matching TRBD2. The CDR3 spans 15 residues. The junction had 6 bases not matched to a gene; V was cut back by 6 bases and J by 7 bases. Germline assignment: CDR1 LGHDT and CDR2 YNNKEL (reference sequence). The CDR3 protein is CASSLGLAGENEQFF. The CDR3 DNA reads TGTGCCAGCAGTCTCGGACTAGCGGGAGAAAATGAGCAGTTCTTC.

This chain connects TRBV7-2 to TRBJ2-5; TRBD2 matches at 11 bases. The CDR3 runs to 16 residues. The germline CDR1 and CDR2 sequences are SGHTA and FQGNSA. V lost 0 bases and J lost 2; bases outside the gene matches: 2. The CDR3 spells CASSLAWTSGQETQYF. The CDR3 DNA sequence: TGTGCCAGCAGCTTAGCTTGGACTAGCGGGCAAGAGACCCAGTACTTC.

This clonotype was counted a few times. This chain joins TRBV3-1 and TRBJ2-7; tentatively, D is TRBD1 (6 bases). The CDR3 contains 14 residues. From germline, CDR1 is LGHDT and CDR2 YNNKEL (reference sequence). V was shortened by 3 bases and J by 3 bases, with 12 bases between the two germline ends. CDR3 DNA sequence: TGTGCCAGCAGCCACCTAGGACAGAACTACGAGCAGTACTTC. Protein product: CASSHLGQNYEQYF.

The chain uses TRBV11-1 and TRBJ1-6, with D hard to call. The CDR3 is 15 residues long. CDR1 is SGHAT, CDR2 FQDESV, per germline (reference sequence). V lost 3 bases to trimming and J lost 6 bases, with 12 bases between them. The CDR3 sequence: CASSFGIQRNSPLHF. The DNA for the CDR3 is TGTGCCAGCAGCTTTGGTATACAACGTAATTCACCCCTCCACTTT.

This clonotype was counted between two and nine times. The rearrangement links TRBV10-3 to TRBJ2-5, with D perhaps matching TRBD2 (5 bases). The end of the DNA is better explained by TRBJ2-7, so the J call may be wrong. This CDR3 has 14 residues. Germline V gives CDR1 ENHRY, CDR2 SYGVKD. The CDR3 loop reads CAISEGLEGSEQYF. The CDR3 region has the DNA TGTGCCATCAGTGAGGGACTCGAAGGCAGCGAGCAGTACTTC.

The chain couples TRBV6-2 or TRBV6-3 to TRBJ2-2; the match to TRBD1 covers 9 bases. The CDR3 has 15 amino acids. J was trimmed by 2 bases and V by 6 bases; bases with no gene match: 4. CDR1 and CDR2 from the germline V gene are MNHEY and SVGEGT. CDR3 in amino acids: CASSWTGANTGELFF. In DNA form, the CDR3 reads TGTGCCAGCAGCTGGACAGGGGCCAACACCGGGGAGCTGTTTTTT.

In its sample, this clonotype was seen many times. This chain links TRBV12-3 or TRBV12-4 with TRBJ2-1; 9 nucleotides match TRBD2. J was trimmed by 5 bases and V by 6 bases; bases with no gene match: 8. The CDR3 length is 15 residues. CDR3 sequence: CASSSSGRPNNEQFF. In nucleotides, the CDR3 is TGTGCCAGCAGCAGCAGCGGGAGGCCCAACAATGAGCAGTTCTTC.

This rearrangement joins TRBV6-2 or TRBV6-3 to TRBJ2-3, with TRBD1 matching over 10 bases. This CDR3 region has 19 residues. V was clipped by 6 bases and J by 0 bases; unmatched bases: 15. Germline V gives CDR1 MNHEY, CDR2 SVGEGT. DNA for the CDR3: TGTGCCAGCAGCTTCAACTCCCGGGACAGGGGATTAAGCACAGATACGCAGTATTTT. This encodes CASSFNSRDRGLSTDTQYF.

The V gene is TRBV7-2, the J gene TRBJ2-6, with D perhaps matching TRBD1 (6 bases). The CDR3 is 19 residues long. V was shortened by 3 bases and J by 4 bases, with 22 bases between the two germline ends. Germline V lookup: CDR1 SGHTA, CDR2 FQGNSA. The DNA for the CDR3 is TGTGCCAGCAGCTTTAGAAGGAACAGGGTCCTGCGGGGGGCCAACGTCCTGACTTTC. It codes for CASSFRRNRVLRGANVLTF. Full variable domain (missing parts from reference TRBV7-2 and TRBJ2-6): GAGVSQSPSNKVTEKGKDVELRCDPISGHTALYWYRQSLGQGLEFLIYFQGNSAPDKSGLPSDRFSAERTGGSVSTLTIQRTQQEDSAVYLCASSFRRNRVLRGANVLTFGAGSRLTVL.

V and J are TRBV7-2 and TRBJ1-2; the D gene is possibly TRBD1 (5 bases). The ends were cut back, 5 bases at V and 5 bases at J, with 15 bases in the middle. CDR3 length equals 14 residues. From germline, CDR1 is SGHTA and CDR2 FQGNSA. CDR3 DNA: TGTGCCAGCAGCACCTTCGGGACCACTTATGGCTACACCTTC. Encoded protein: CASSTFGTTYGYTF.

This clonotype was seen only a few times. The chain is built from TRBV15 and TRBJ2-7, with D maybe TRBD1 (7 bases). The germline V and J ends were trimmed by 0 bases and 2 bases, with 17 bases remaining between them. Germline V gene data show CDR1 as LNHNV and CDR2 as YYDKDF (reference sequence). This CDR3 spans 17 amino acids. CDR3 in DNA: TGTGCCACCAGCAGAGATCGGGGGACAGTTGGGGCCTACGAGCAGTACTTC. Amino acids: CATSRDRGTVGAYEQYF.

J is TRBJ2-5 and V is TRBV28, with D tentatively TRBD2 (5 bases). The J call may be incorrect, as the DNA end agrees better with TRBJ2-7. The CDR3 spans 15 residues. CDR1 and CDR2 (germline): MDHEN, SYDVKM. CDR3 DNA: TGTGCCAGCAGTTTATTTGCCCCCGGGGTTTACGAGCAGTACTTC. Translated, it gives CASSLFAPGVYEQYF.

This clonotype has a handful of counts. The gene calls are TRBV11-2 and TRBJ2-3, with D possibly matching TRBD2 (6 bases). From germline, CDR1 is SGHAT and CDR2 FQNNGV. The CDR3 contains 15 residues. V lost 5 bases to trimming and J lost 4 bases, with 16 bases between them. The CDR3 is CASSLRPGGADTQYF. CDR3 DNA: TGTGCCAGCAGCCTGCGCCCCGGCGGGGCAGATACGCAGTATTTT.

This clonotype occurred a few times. The chain employs TRBV20-1 and TRBJ1-4; D remains ambiguous. V was cut by 3 bases and J by 7 bases, with 12 bases left in between. The CDR3 is 13 residues long. CDR1 and CDR2 from the germline V gene are DFQATT and SNEGSKA (reference sequence). DNA of the CDR3: TGCAGTGCTAGTTTAGGGAGCAGTGAAAAACTGTTTTTT. Protein: CSASLGSSEKLFF.

The table lists this clonotype with a few counts. This sequence joins TRBV4-1 and TRBJ2-7; 13 bases map to TRBD2. The J segment lost 6 bases and the V segment lost 3 bases, leaving 5 bases of the junction unmatched. Per the germline V gene, CDR1 is MGHRA and CDR2 is YSYEKL. The length of the CDR3 is 15 residues. CDR3 sequence reads: CASSQLGLAGTEQYF. DNA for the CDR3: TGCGCCAGCAGCCAGCTGGGACTAGCGGGGACCGAGCAGTACTTC.

The V and J genes are TRBV11-1 and TRBJ2-3; D is ambiguous. Deletions cut 6 bases from V and 2 bases from J, with 15 bases between. Germline CDR1 SGHAT, CDR2 FQDESV (reference sequence). This CDR3 has 15 amino acids. The CDR3 here is CASSSLRTNTDTQYF. The CDR3 nucleotides read TGTGCCAGCAGTTCGTTACGGACCAACACAGATACGCAGTATTTT.

This clonotype was seen a few times. V usage is TRBV28 and J usage is TRBJ2-1; D gene ambiguous. There are 15 residues in the CDR3. CDR1 and CDR2 (germline): MDHEN, SYDVKM. V lost 3 bases, J lost 5 bases, and 14 bases lay in between. CDR3 DNA: TGTGCCAGCAGTTTCCCACTCCTTGAGGACAATGAGCAGTTCTTC. Protein product: CASSFPLLEDNEQFF.